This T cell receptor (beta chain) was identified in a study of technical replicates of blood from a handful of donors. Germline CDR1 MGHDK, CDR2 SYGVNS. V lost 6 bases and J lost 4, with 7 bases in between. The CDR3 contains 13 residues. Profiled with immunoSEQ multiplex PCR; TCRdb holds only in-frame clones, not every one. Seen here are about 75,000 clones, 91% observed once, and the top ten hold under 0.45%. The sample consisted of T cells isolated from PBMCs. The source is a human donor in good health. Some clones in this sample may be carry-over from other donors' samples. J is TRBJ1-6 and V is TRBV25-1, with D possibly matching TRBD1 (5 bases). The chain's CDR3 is CASSRDYNSPLHF. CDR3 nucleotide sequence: TGTGCCAGCAGCAGGGATTATAATTCACCCCTCCACTTT.